This TCR beta chain comes out of a study of PD-1 blockade in classical Hodgkin lymphoma. Every patient experienced relapse after autologous stem cell transplantation, and brentuximab vedotin exposure varied. This CDR3 region has 14 residues. Germline-derived CDR1 and CDR2 are SGHVS and FQNEAQ. Trimming took 1 base from V and 7 from J, leaving 13 bases between them. Here immunoSEQ multiplex PCR was the method, and the copy in TCRdb shows in-frame clones only, minus some. The sample shows 6,000 to 8,500 clones, 76% of them seen only once. The chain combines TRBV7-8 with TRBJ1-2; perhaps TRBD1 as D (6 bases). The clonotype was recovered from a human donor with classical Hodgkin lymphoma. The sample in question was peripheral blood mononuclear cells (PBMCs), obtained before the second cycle of nivolumab. The CDR3 nucleotides are TGTGCCAGCAGCTTAGGGGACATGGGGACTGGCTACACCTTC. Translation gives CASSLGDMGTGYTF.